Presented here are 27 T cell receptor beta chains from one specimen sequenced in a study of blood T cells in healthy people across ages. Then a second PCR, running roughly 7 to 11 cycles, was carried out with a sample-barcoded 5' primer and a J-beta primer mix. TCRdb re-called the 5' RACE reads through MiXCR, storing one row per CDR3 protein. The sample carries 1.5 million to 2 million distinct CDR3 sequences, roughly 52% recorded once. The sequencing sample was made of blood. All receptors come from a middle-aged woman in good health.

V gene TRBV6-5 combines with J gene TRBJ2-4; TRBD2 matches 9 bases. This CDR3 contains 15 residues. Losses at the gene ends were 6 bases for V and 8 bases for J; bases not matched to a gene: 11. Germline assignment: CDR1 MNHEY and CDR2 SVGAGI. CDR3 in amino acids: CASRASGSGGDIQYF. In nucleotides, the CDR3 is TGTGCCAGCAGGGCCTCTGGTAGCGGGGGAGACATTCAGTACTTC.

The V gene is TRBV23-1, the J gene TRBJ2-3, with D possibly TRBD2 on 5 matching bases. TRBV23-1 is marked as an open reading frame, function uncertain. The CDR3 contains 12 residues. V was cut by 7 bases and J by 6 bases, with 11 bases left in between. Here the CDR3 DNA reads TGCGCCAGCACAACGACGGGGGATACGCAGTATTTT. Translated: CASTTTGDTQYF.

CDR3 nucleotide sequence: TGTGCCAGCAGTTTATCGATGACAGGGGGCCCGCTAGGCTATGGCTACACCTTC. Translated: CASSLSMTGGPLGYGYTF. This chain links TRBV27 with TRBJ1-2, with TRBD1 identical over 10 bases. In germline, CDR1 is MNHEY, CDR2 SMNVEV (reference sequence). The CDR3 extends over 18 amino acids. V lost 0 bases and J lost 4; bases outside the gene matches: 11.

This clonotype was seen a few times. The chain joins TRBV10-3 to TRBJ2-1; either TRBD1 or TRBD2 may fit D (5 bases each). CDR1 is ENHRY, CDR2 SYGVKD, per germline. This CDR3 region has 13 residues. Trimming pared 11 bases from V and 7 bases from J, leaving 18 bases between. This CDR3 reads CAATARDHNEQFF. For the CDR3, the DNA is TGTGCCGCCACCGCCCGGGACCATAATGAGCAGTTCTTC.

This chain connects TRBV6-1 to TRBJ1-2; no reliable D call. CDR1 and CDR2 (germline): MNHNS, SASEGT. V lost 5 bases to trimming and J lost 8 bases, with 21 bases between them. The CDR3 totals 15 residues. CDR3 loop: CASSLSHGLRAGYTF. CDR3 sequence (DNA): TGTGCCAGCAGTTTGTCGCACGGACTGAGGGCCGGCTACACCTTC.

This clonotype showed up just a few times. The V gene is TRBV12-3 or TRBV12-4, the J gene TRBJ1-2; no definite D call. The CDR3 covers 13 residues. V shed 7 bases and J shed 10 bases, with 19 bases lying between them. CDR3 nucleotides: TGTGCCAGCACCAAACCCGGGGTAGGAGACTACACCTTC. It encodes CASTKPGVGDYTF.

The table lists this clonotype with a count of one. This chain uses TRBV6-2 or TRBV6-3 with TRBJ2-7; TRBD2 matches 7 bases. The J call could be wrong; TRBJ2-5 is a better fit for the DNA end. Per germline, CDR1 MNHEY and CDR2 SVGEGT. The CDR3 runs to 14 residues. CDR3 in amino acids: CASSRAGVPETQYF. CDR3 coding DNA: TGTGCCAGCAGTCGCGCGGGGGTCCCAGAGACCCAGTACTTC.

This clonotype came up a few times. V gene TRBV6-6 combines with J gene TRBJ1-6; D uncertain. Germline CDR1 and CDR2: MNHNY and SVGAGI (reference sequence). V was trimmed by 6 bases and J by 6 bases, leaving 9 bases between them. The CDR3 totals 13 residues. CDR3 residues: CASRTIFNSPLHF. CDR3 bases: TGTGCCAGCAGGACTATTTTTAATTCACCCCTCCACTTT.

The chain uses TRBV3-1 and TRBJ2-7; D is possibly TRBD1 (5 bases). Trimming removed 0 bases at V and 2 bases at J, with 11 bases between. Germline V gene sequence: CDR1 LGHDT, CDR2 YNNKEL (reference sequence). The CDR3 runs to 15 residues. For the CDR3, the DNA is TGTGCCAGCAGCCAAGAACCGGAAGGGGCCTACGAGCAGTACTTC. Residues: CASSQEPEGAYEQYF.

This chain joins TRBV20-1 and TRBJ2-5; D gene unclear. With 3 bases removed from V and 2 bases from J, the gap between germline ends came to 19 bases. CDR3 length: 16 residues. Germline V lookup: CDR1 DFQATT, CDR2 SNEGSKA (reference sequence). CDR3 sequence (DNA): TGCAGTGCTAGTCCCACAAGCTGGGTCAGTCAAGAGACCCAGTACTTC. Amino acids: CSASPTSWVSQETQYF.

The rearrangement links TRBV4-3 to TRBJ2-7; the D gene is possibly TRBD2 (5 bases). Germline CDR1 LGHNA, CDR2 YSLEER. CDR3 length equals 16 residues. V gave up 1 base and J gave up 3 bases, with 16 bases separating them. The CDR3 DNA sequence: TGCGCCAGCAGCCAAGGCGTGAGGGCAGTCTACTACGAGCAGTACTTC. Its protein is CASSQGVRAVYYEQYF.

The chain couples TRBV20-1 to TRBJ2-6; D gene ambiguous. Trimming stripped 3 bases from V and 0 bases from J, with 9 bases between. CDR3 length: 15 amino acids. Germline-derived CDR1 and CDR2 are DFQATT and SNEGSKA (reference sequence). CDR3 sequence: CSARALSSGANVLTF. In nucleotides, the CDR3 is TGCAGTGCTAGGGCCCTTAGCTCTGGGGCCAACGTCCTGACTTTC.

The chain combines TRBV29-1 with TRBJ2-6; 8 bases are a match to TRBD1. The germline V gene encodes CDR1 SQVTM and CDR2 ANQGSEA. The CDR3 runs 16 residues. V lost 4 bases, J lost 2 bases, and 7 bases stayed unmatched. Here the CDR3 reads CSVAAGGLAGANVLTF. The CDR3 coding sequence is TGCAGCGTTGCGGCAGGGGGCTTGGCTGGGGCCAACGTCCTGACTTTC. The full variable domain, completed using reference TRBV29-1 and TRBJ2-6, is SAVISQKPSRDICQRGTSLTIQCQVDSQVTMMFWYRQQPGQSLTLIATANQGSEATYESGFVIDKFPISRPNLTFSTLTVSNMSPEDSSIYLCSVAAGGLAGANVLTFGAGSRLTVL.

CDR3 nucleotides: TGTGCCAGCAGCCAAGTGCGAGCGGGGTTATACGAGCAGTACTTC. Translation gives CASSQVRAGLYEQYF. The chain joins TRBV3-1 to TRBJ2-7; the match to TRBD2 covers 7 bases. The ends lost 1 base at V and 4 bases at J; junction bases unmatched: 7. There are 15 residues in the CDR3. From germline, CDR1 is LGHDT and CDR2 YNNKEL (reference sequence).

The chain uses TRBV7-9 and TRBJ2-3; D is possibly TRBD1 (6 bases). Trimming pared 5 bases from V and 6 bases from J, leaving 15 bases between. This CDR3 comprises 14 residues. In germline, CDR1 is SEHNR, CDR2 FQNEAQ (reference sequence). The CDR3 DNA reads TGTGCCAGCAGCCTTCGACAGGTGGCTGATACGCAGTATTTT. Translated: CASSLRQVADTQYF.

The chain has TRBV7-2 and TRBJ2-5, with D perhaps TRBD2 (5 bases). V lost 2 bases to trimming and J lost 4 bases, with 17 bases between them. CDR1 SGHTA and CDR2 FQGNSA come from the germline V gene. CDR3 length: 16 residues. The CDR3 loop is CASSLNSATTGETQYF. The CDR3 DNA reads TGTGCCAGCAGCTTAAATAGCGCTACGACTGGAGAGACCCAGTACTTC.

A note on this clonotype: Germline is not matched at one junction end, which may reflect a read error. V usage is TRBV7-7 and J usage is TRBJ2-5, with TRBD2 identical over 13 bases. This CDR3 spans 16 amino acids. The germline CDR1 and CDR2 sequences are SSHAT and FNYEAQ (reference sequence). The chain's CDR3 is CASSKHGLAGEETQYF. Here the CDR3 DNA reads TGTGCTAGCAGCAAACACGGACTAGCGGGGGAAGAGACCCAGTACTTC.

This clonotype was picked up a small number of times. The chain recombines TRBV9 with TRBJ2-7; weak D call: TRBD2 (6 bases). Germline CDR1 SGDLS, CDR2 YYNGEE. The CDR3 runs to 13 residues. With 2 bases removed from V and 7 bases from J, the gap between germline ends came to 13 bases. The DNA for the CDR3 is TGTGCCAGCAGCGTGGGAGGATTGGGGGAGCAGTACTTC. Translating gives CASSVGGLGEQYF.

This clonotype was recorded a few times. This rearrangement joins TRBV7-3 to TRBJ1-2; 8 bases map to TRBD1. CDR1 SGHTA and CDR2 FQGTGA come from the germline V gene. This CDR3 has 13 residues. V lost 3 bases and J lost 9; bases outside the gene matches: 6. The CDR3 spells CASSFPGTGSYTF. CDR3 DNA sequence: TGTGCCAGCAGCTTTCCCGGGACAGGAAGCTACACCTTC.

The chain links TRBV13 to TRBJ2-7; TRBD1 matches at 9 bases. Germline V gives CDR1 PRHDT, CDR2 FYEKMQ (reference sequence). The CDR3 runs 15 residues. Germline trimming cut 3 bases from V and 6 bases from J; bases unmatched to any gene: 9. The DNA of the CDR3 is TGTGCCAGCAGCTTGGGACAGGGTGGGTTGAGCGAGCAGTACTTC. Protein sequence: CASSLGQGGLSEQYF.

The rearrangement links TRBV20-1 to TRBJ2-4; tentatively, D is TRBD1 (5 bases). With 6 bases removed from V and 2 bases from J, the gap between germline ends came to 17 bases. This CDR3 spans 15 amino acids. The germline V gene has CDR1 DFQATT and CDR2 SNEGSKA (reference sequence). CDR3 loop: CSAQLGRVTKNIQYF. CDR3 coding DNA: TGCAGTGCCCAGTTGGGCAGGGTAACCAAAAACATTCAGTACTTC.

On this clonotype itself: The junction shows a germline mismatch at one end, possibly a read error. This chain joins TRBV4-2 and TRBJ2-4; D possibly corresponds to TRBD2 (5 bases). This CDR3 has 13 amino acids. Germline V CDR1 and CDR2: LGHNA, YNFKEQ. In DNA form, the CDR3 reads TGTGCCAGCAGCCAAGCCGGCGGGTACGAGCAGTCCTTC. It translates to CASSQAGGYEQSF.

The V gene is TRBV7-9, the J gene TRBJ1-1; D not resolved. Trimming cost V 0 bases and J 5 bases, with 7 bases left between them. This CDR3 is 13 amino acids long. Germline CDR1 reads SEHNR; CDR2 reads FQNEAQ (reference sequence). The CDR3 DNA is TGTGCCAGCAGCTTAGCCTCGCGTACTGAAGCTTTCTTT. It codes for CASSLASRTEAFF.

The V call is TRBV6-5, the J call TRBJ1-2; 7 bases match TRBD1. The germline V gene has CDR1 MNHEY and CDR2 SVGAGI. This CDR3 contains 14 residues. V trimming: 6 bases; J trimming: 7 bases; junction bases outside the gene matches: 11. CDR3 protein: CASSPVAGGSGYTF. The CDR3 region has the DNA TGTGCCAGCAGCCCCGTGGCAGGGGGTAGTGGCTACACCTTC.

This chain uses TRBV5-1 with TRBJ2-4; the match to TRBD2 covers 13 bases. CDR1 and CDR2 (germline): SGHRS, YFSETQ. V shed 5 bases, J shed 1 base, and the junction held 3 bases outside the gene matches. The CDR3 loop spans 16 amino acids. CDR3 sequence reads: CASSSGLAGAKNIQYF. In DNA, the CDR3 is TGCGCCAGCAGTTCGGGACTAGCGGGGGCCAAAAACATTCAGTACTTC.

This clonotype was seen once. The chain is built from TRBV12-3 or TRBV12-4 and TRBJ1-1, with D maybe TRBD1 (5 bases). The CDR3 covers 16 residues. Trimming took off 6 bases at V and 11 bases at J, with 28 bases between the two ends. DNA for the CDR3: TGTGCCAGCAGCACCCAGAGCGTCAGTGGTGGGGGTGAGGCTTTCTTT. Translated, it gives CASSTQSVSGGGEAFF.

The V and J genes are TRBV6-2 or TRBV6-3 and TRBJ2-7, with TRBD1 identical over 9 bases. The junction had 11 bases not matched to a gene; V was cut back by 2 bases and J by 0 bases. CDR1 and CDR2 (germline): MNHEY, SVGEGT. The CDR3 is 18 amino acids. CDR3 coding DNA: TGTGCCAGCAGTTACACCGCAACCCGGGACAGGGCCTCCTACGAGCAGTACTTC. Translated: CASSYTATRDRASYEQYF.